This is a list of T cell receptor beta chains from one sample in a study of control samples from healthy donors and cancer patients. Data came from immunoSEQ multiplex PCR; TCRdb stores just in-frame clones and leaves some out. Altogether roughly 140,000 clones are present, 89% being singletons, with the ten largest covering just under 5%. The sample was blood. These receptors originate from a man aged 30 to 39 in good health. Both conserved end residues are part of each CDR3. A D gene is named only where the DNA matches it firmly. Some rows mark clone size as missing; the rest say once, few, many or name a class of expanded clone.

>TRBJ1-5|once|TRBD1|TRBV2
TGTGCCAGCAGTGATTTGGGACAGAGAATCAATCAGCCCCAGCATTTT
CASSDLGQRINQPQHF
>TRBJ1-2|once|NA|TRBV19
TGTGCCAGTAGTACAGGGGAAGATAACTATGGCTACACCTTC
CASSTGEDNYGYTF
>TRBJ1-6|NA|NA|TRBV7-2
TGTGCCAGCAAACCCAATAATTCACCCCTCCACTTT
CASKPNNSPLHF
>TRBJ2-7|NA|NA|TRBV6-1
TGTGCCAGCAGTGAGAACAGGGTCCACGAGCAGTACTTC
CASSENRVHEQYF
>TRBJ2-3|NA|NA|TRBV11-1
TGTGCCAGCAGCTTAGATAGGGGCCGGGGGGCGTATTTT
CASSLDRGRGAYF
>TRBJ2-7|NA|TRBD1|TRBV10-3
TGTGCCATCAGCGAGTACCGGGACAGTATTATCTCCGAGCAGTACTTC
CAISEYRDSIISEQYF
>TRBJ1-5|NA|TRBD1|TRBV5-6
TGTGCCAGCAGCTTAAAGGGACAGGGGTCGTTTCAGCCCCAGCATTTT
CASSLKGQGSFQPQHF
>TRBJ1-2|once|TRBD1|TRBV3-1/TRBV3-2
TGTGCCAGCAGCCAAGGCAGATCCGGGACAGGGAAGAGTGGCTACACCTTC
CASSQGRSGTGKSGYTF
>TRBJ2-2|few|TRBD1|TRBV7-9
TGTGCCAGCAGCTCACAGGGGTGGGAGCTGTTTTTT
CASSSQGWELFF
>TRBJ2-5|NA|TRBD1|TRBV7-2
TGTGCCAGCAGCCTCTTAGGGGGCGAGACCCAGTACTTC
CASSLLGGETQYF
>TRBJ2-7|NA|NA|TRBV6-5
TGTGCCAGCAGACCCAGACTGGCCCAACGGGAGCAGTACTTC
CASRPRLAQREQYF
>TRBJ2-2|NA|TRBD2|TRBV30
TGTGCCTGGAGTGGGCTAGCGGGAGGGACCGGGGAGCTGTTTTTT
CAWSGLAGGTGELFF
>TRBJ2-7|NA|NA|TRBV3-1/TRBV3-2
TGTGCCAGCAGCCAAGAGGCGGGACAGACCATGTACGAGCAGTACTTC
CASSQEAGQTMYEQYF
>TRBJ2-3|NA|NA|TRBV7-9
TGTGCCAGCAGCTTAGCGGGAATCCCGATGTATTTT
CASSLAGIPMYF
>TRBJ1-2|NA|TRBD1|TRBV10-2
TGCGCCAGCGCTAGGGACAGTTTGGGCTACACCTTC
CASARDSLGYTF
>TRBJ2-4|NA|NA|TRBV3-1/TRBV3-2
TGTGCCAGCAGCCAAGACCCAACAGGGTCCAAAAACATTCAGTACTTC
CASSQDPTGSKNIQYF
>TRBJ2-1|NA|TRBD2|TRBV5-1
TGCGCCAGCAGCTTGGACGGGAGGGTCAATGAGCAGTTCTTC
CASSLDGRVNEQFF
>TRBJ2-5|NA|NA|TRBV7-2
TGTGCCAGCAGCTTAGTCACCGGGATCCAAGAGACCCAGTACTTC
CASSLVTGIQETQYF
>TRBJ2-5|NA|NA|TRBV7-3
TGTGCCAGCAGCTTAACCAGGGAGGAGACCCAGTACTTC
CASSLTREETQYF
>TRBJ2-2|NA|TRBD1|TRBV18
TGTGCCAGCTCAGCGGGACAGGGGAACACCGGGGAGCTGTTTTTT
CASSAGQGNTGELFF
>TRBJ2-7|NA|TRBD2|TRBV3-1/TRBV3-2
TGTGCCATCACCCTTTCCGCGGGGGGCCCGCCCTACGAGCAGTACTTC
CAITLSAGGPPYEQYF
>TRBJ2-7|NA|NA|TRBV10-3
TGTGCCATCAGTGACAGGGGTACTGACGAGCAGTACTTC
CAISDRGTDEQYF
>TRBJ2-7|NA|NA|TRBV25-1
TGTGCCAGCAGTGCAGAACCAGACGGAGGCTACGAGCAGTACTTC
CASSAEPDGGYEQYF
>TRBJ1-2|few|NA|TRBV25-1
TGTGCCAGCAGGCGAGGGGAATACTATGGCTACACCTTC
CASRRGEYYGYTF
>TRBJ2-2|few|NA|TRBV4-1
TGCGCCAGCAGCCAAGATCACGGCCCGGACGGGGAGCTGTTTTTT
CASSQDHGPDGELFF
>TRBJ2-3|NA|TRBD2|TRBV24-1
TGTGCCACCAGTGCTAGCGGGAGAACAGATACGCAGTATTTT
CATSASGRTDTQYF
>TRBJ2-2|NA|NA|TRBV4-1
TGCGCCAGCAGCCTTAACAGGGCCACCGGGGAGCTGTTTTTT
CASSLNRATGELFF
>TRBJ1-6|once|NA|TRBV7-2
TGTGCCAGCAGCCCCCGCGGGGTTTCACCCCTCCACTTT
CASSPRGVSPLHF
>TRBJ1-3|NA|NA|TRBV7-6
TGTGCCAGCAGCTTAGAGGGTTGGGCTTCTGGAAACACCATATATTTT
CASSLEGWASGNTIYF
>TRBJ2-6|NA|NA|TRBV27
TGTGCCAGCTTGGGGCCTTGGGCCAACGTCCTGACTTTC
CASLGPWANVLTF
>TRBJ1-6|NA|NA|TRBV24-1
TGTGCCACCAGTGGTGTGGGTTCACCCCTCCACTTT
CATSGVGSPLHF
>TRBJ1-4|NA|TRBD1|TRBV3-1/TRBV3-2
TGTGCCAGCAGCCAAACGATTGACAGGGGGCTCGAGGAAAAACTGTTTTTT
CASSQTIDRGLEEKLFF
>TRBJ2-7|NA|TRBD2|TRBV19
TGTGCCAGTAGTCGACTAGCGTCTAATTATGGGTTCGAGCAGTACTTC
CASSRLASNYGFEQYF
>TRBJ1-2|NA|NA|TRBV14
TGTGCCAGCAGCCAAGAAGGTGGCTACACCTTC
CASSQEGGYTF
>TRBJ1-5|NA|NA|TRBV7-3
TGTGCCAGCAGCTTATCCCACGGGCGTAATCAGCCCCAGCATTTT
CASSLSHGRNQPQHF
>TRBJ2-2|NA|NA|TRBV27
TGTGCCAGCAGTTCGGACCGCTCCGGGGAGCTGTTTTTT
CASSSDRSGELFF
>TRBJ2-2|NA|TRBD2|TRBV6-2/TRBV6-3
TGTGCCAGCAGTTACCCTAGCGGGAGGGCCTTGGTGACCGGGGAGCTGTTTTTT
CASSYPSGRALVTGELFF
>TRBJ2-3|NA|TRBD2|TRBV12-3/TRBV12-4
TGTGCCAGCAAAGCGGGGGGTCTGCAGTATTTT
CASKAGGLQYF
>TRBJ2-7|NA|NA|TRBV14
TGTGCCAGCAGCCAATTGGAGACTACCCGCGAGCAGTACTTC
CASSQLETTREQYF
>TRBJ1-1|NA|NA|TRBV7-8
TGTGCCAGCAGCGCCAACAGAAACACTGAAGCTTTCTTT
CASSANRNTEAFF
>TRBJ1-5|NA|NA|TRBV19
TGTGCCAGTAGTATGGTTCCAGGGGCTCAGCCCCAGCATTTT
CASSMVPGAQPQHF
>TRBJ1-1|few|TRBD1|TRBV6-4
TGTGCCAGCAGCTGGGACAGTAACACTGAAGCTTTCTTT
CASSWDSNTEAFF
>TRBJ2-5|NA|TRBD2|TRBV7-2
TGTGCCAGCAGCTCACCGACTAGCGGGGGTGGGACCCAGTACTTC
CASSSPTSGGGTQYF
>TRBJ2-7|NA|NA|TRBV7-2
TGTGCCAGTAGGGGGGCGGAGTCCTACGAGCAGTACTTC
CASRGAESYEQYF
>TRBJ1-1|NA|NA|TRBV18
TGTGCCAGCTCACCCTCGGACACCAGAGAAGCTTTCTTT
CASSPSDTREAFF
>TRBJ1-6|NA|NA|TRBV19
TGTGCCAGTGGCGGGACAATTTATTCACCCCTCCACTTT
CASGGTIYSPLHF
>TRBJ2-7|few|NA|TRBV4-2
TGTGCCAGCAGCTCGGGAGTATGGGACGAGCAGTACTTC
CASSSGVWDEQYF
>TRBJ2-1|NA|TRBD2|TRBV7-6
TGTGCCAGCAGCTTAAGCGGGGCGGTCTACAATGAGCAGTTCTTC
CASSLSGAVYNEQFF
>TRBJ1-2|NA|TRBD1|TRBV7-2
TGTGCCAGCAGCTTTCAGGGGGGATTACTTAACTATGGCTACACCTTC
CASSFQGGLLNYGYTF
>TRBJ2-7|few|NA|TRBV6-5
TGTGCCAGCACTCGGTACCCATCGGGGGAGCAGTACTTC
CASTRYPSGEQYF
>TRBJ2-6|NA|NA|TRBV7-2
TGTGCCAGCAGTAAACGGGGGAACCCTGGGGCCAACGTCCTGACTTTC
CASSKRGNPGANVLTF
>TRBJ2-3|NA|TRBD2|TRBV7-2
TGTGCCAGCAGCTTAGTCTCTAGCGGGACGCGAGATACGCAGTATTTT
CASSLVSSGTRDTQYF
>TRBJ1-1|NA|NA|TRBV11-2
TGTGCCAGCAGCCCAGTCCCCAAGCAGAACACTGAAGCTTTCTTT
CASSPVPKQNTEAFF
>TRBJ2-1|NA|TRBD2|TRBV19
TGTGCCAGTAGTGCCCGGACTAGCGGGAAGAATGAGCAGTTCTTC
CASSARTSGKNEQFF
>TRBJ1-4|NA|TRBD1|TRBV7-9
TGTGCCAGCAGCGCTTCAGGGGGGAATGAAAAACTGTTTTTT
CASSASGGNEKLFF